A selection of T cell receptor beta chains follows, all from one sample in a study of cytomegalovirus exposure and HLA in healthy donors. Produced via immunoSEQ multiplex PCR; TCRdb's table is partial and in-frame only. The sample has around 34,000 clones. Sequenced input: PBMCs. These receptors were obtained from a woman in her thirties or forties in good health and CMV-seropositive. The CDR3 runs from the conserved cysteine through the conserved F or W. Fields, in order: CDR3 protein, CDR3 DNA, D gene, J gene, V gene. The D gene is left open where the match is weak.

CDR3 protein: CASSFLGGDQPQHF
CDR3 DNA: TGTGCCAGCAGTTTTTTGGGGGGGGATCAGCCCCAGCATTTT
D gene: .
J gene: TRBJ1-5
V gene: TRBV27

CDR3 protein: CASSLSGQGSYNEQFF
CDR3 DNA: TGTGCCAGCAGTTTATCGGGACAGGGTTCCTACAATGAGCAGTTCTTC
D gene: TRBD1
J gene: TRBJ2-1
V gene: TRBV28

CDR3 protein: CASSPTRPTDTQYF
CDR3 DNA: TGTGCCAGCAGCCCCACGCGGCCCACAGATACGCAGTATTTT
D gene: .
J gene: TRBJ2-3
V gene: TRBV27

CDR3 protein: CASSQGQKSSGNTIYF
CDR3 DNA: TGTGCCAGCAGCCAAGGACAGAAGAGCTCTGGAAACACCATATATTTT
D gene: .
J gene: TRBJ1-3
V gene: TRBV14

CDR3 protein: CASSVGRESYNEQFF
CDR3 DNA: TGTGCCAGCAGCGTAGGGAGGGAGAGCTACAATGAGCAGTTCTTC
D gene: .
J gene: TRBJ2-1
V gene: TRBV9

CDR3 protein: CASSLLAGEETQYF
CDR3 DNA: TGCGCCAGCAGCTTGTTAGCGGGGGAAGAGACCCAGTACTTC
D gene: TRBD2
J gene: TRBJ2-5
V gene: TRBV5-1

CDR3 protein: CASSQDYRGPPSDNEQFF
CDR3 DNA: TGCGCCAGCAGCCAAGATTACAGGGGCCCCCCCTCCGACAATGAGCAGTTCTTC
D gene: TRBD1
J gene: TRBJ2-1
V gene: TRBV4-3

CDR3 protein: CASSQEWGRGGRNNEQFF
CDR3 DNA: TGTGCCAGCAGCCAAGAATGGGGCCGGGGGGGCCGTAACAATGAGCAGTTCTTC
D gene: TRBD2
J gene: TRBJ2-1
V gene: TRBV14

CDR3 protein: CASTGLSGQPQHF
CDR3 DNA: TGTGCCAGCACGGGACTGTCTGGGCAGCCCCAGCATTTT
D gene: .
J gene: TRBJ1-5
V gene: TRBV2

CDR3 protein: CASSLRVRGRGTDTQYF
CDR3 DNA: TGTGCCAGCAGCTTACGGGTCAGGGGGCGAGGCACAGATACGCAGTATTTT
D gene: TRBD1
J gene: TRBJ2-3
V gene: TRBV11-2

CDR3 protein: CASSRLGYEQYF
CDR3 DNA: TGTGCCAGCTCACGACTTGGATACGAGCAGTACTTC
D gene: .
J gene: TRBJ2-7
V gene: TRBV27

CDR3 protein: CATRDPAPGQNQETQYF
CDR3 DNA: TGTGCCACCAGAGACCCCGCCCCGGGACAAAACCAAGAGACCCAGTACTTC
D gene: .
J gene: TRBJ2-5
V gene: TRBV15

CDR3 protein: CASSQAVRFSDTQYF
CDR3 DNA: TGTGCCAGCAGCCAAGCGGTTCGGTTTTCAGATACGCAGTATTTT
D gene: .
J gene: TRBJ2-3
V gene: TRBV4-2